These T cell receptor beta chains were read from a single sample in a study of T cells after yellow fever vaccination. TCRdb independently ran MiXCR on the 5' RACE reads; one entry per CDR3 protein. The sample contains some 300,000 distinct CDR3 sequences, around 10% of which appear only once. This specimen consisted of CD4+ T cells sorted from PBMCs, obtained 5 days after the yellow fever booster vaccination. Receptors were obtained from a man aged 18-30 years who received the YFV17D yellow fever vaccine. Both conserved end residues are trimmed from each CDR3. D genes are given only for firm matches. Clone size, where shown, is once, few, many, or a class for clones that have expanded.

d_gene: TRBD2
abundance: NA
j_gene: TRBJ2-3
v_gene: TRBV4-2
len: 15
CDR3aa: ASSQELAGGLTDTQY

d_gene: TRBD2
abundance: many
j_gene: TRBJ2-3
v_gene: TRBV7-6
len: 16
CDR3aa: ASSSGASGGGLTDTQY

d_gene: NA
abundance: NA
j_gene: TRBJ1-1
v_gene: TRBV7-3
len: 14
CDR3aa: ASSPRASRDDTEAF

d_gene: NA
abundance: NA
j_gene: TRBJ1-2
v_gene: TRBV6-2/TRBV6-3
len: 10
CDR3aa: ASRTSNYGYT

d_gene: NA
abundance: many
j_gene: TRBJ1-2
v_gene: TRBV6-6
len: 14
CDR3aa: ASRRPRERVDRGYT

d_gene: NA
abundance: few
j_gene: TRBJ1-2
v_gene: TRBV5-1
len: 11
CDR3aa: ASSIGTDYGYT

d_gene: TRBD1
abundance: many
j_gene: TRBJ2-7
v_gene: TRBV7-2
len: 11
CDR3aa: ASITGGGYEQY

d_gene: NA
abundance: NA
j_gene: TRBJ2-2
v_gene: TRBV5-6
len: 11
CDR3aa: ASSMFGAGELF

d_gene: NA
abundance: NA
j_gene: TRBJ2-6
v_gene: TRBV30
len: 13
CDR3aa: AWSDILSGANVLT

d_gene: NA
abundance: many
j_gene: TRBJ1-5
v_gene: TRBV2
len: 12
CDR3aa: ASSDIGGDQPQH

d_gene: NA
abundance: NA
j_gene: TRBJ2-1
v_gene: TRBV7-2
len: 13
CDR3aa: ASSKIGAPYNEQF

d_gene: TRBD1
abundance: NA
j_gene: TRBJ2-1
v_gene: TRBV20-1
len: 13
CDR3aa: SARDPRTGDGEQF

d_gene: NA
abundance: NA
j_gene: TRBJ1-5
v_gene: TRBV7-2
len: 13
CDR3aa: ASSLVQYSNQPQH

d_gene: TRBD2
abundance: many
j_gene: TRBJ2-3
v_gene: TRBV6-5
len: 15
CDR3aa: ASSNTGTSGGTDTQY

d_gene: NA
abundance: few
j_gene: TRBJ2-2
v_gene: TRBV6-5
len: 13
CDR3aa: ASSYGGGTTGELF

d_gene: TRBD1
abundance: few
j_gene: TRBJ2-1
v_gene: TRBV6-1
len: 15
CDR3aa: ASSHRKTGTTGNEQF

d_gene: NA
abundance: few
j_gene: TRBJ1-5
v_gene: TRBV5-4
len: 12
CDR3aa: ASSMDRGTQPQH

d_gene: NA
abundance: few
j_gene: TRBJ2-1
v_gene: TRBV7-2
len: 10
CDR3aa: ASSPVFGPQF

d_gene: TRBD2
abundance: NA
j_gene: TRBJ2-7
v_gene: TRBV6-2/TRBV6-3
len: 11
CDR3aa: ASTRGGSYEQY

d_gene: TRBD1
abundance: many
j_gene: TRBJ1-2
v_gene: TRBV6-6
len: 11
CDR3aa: ASSWGQLYGYT

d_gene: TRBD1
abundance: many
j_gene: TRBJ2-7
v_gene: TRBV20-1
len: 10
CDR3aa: SAMGQSYEQY

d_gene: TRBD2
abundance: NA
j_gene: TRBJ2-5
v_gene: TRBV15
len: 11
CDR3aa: ATSTGGEETQY

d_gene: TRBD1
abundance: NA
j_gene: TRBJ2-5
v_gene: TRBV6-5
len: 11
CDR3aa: ASRQGARETQY

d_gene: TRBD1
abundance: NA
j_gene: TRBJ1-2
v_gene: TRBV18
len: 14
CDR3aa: ASSPSIDRGTGGYT

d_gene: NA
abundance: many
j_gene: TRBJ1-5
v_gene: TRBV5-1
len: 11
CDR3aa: ASSLGGFQPQH

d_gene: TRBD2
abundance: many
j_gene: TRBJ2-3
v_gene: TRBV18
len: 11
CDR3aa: ASSPGGPDTQY

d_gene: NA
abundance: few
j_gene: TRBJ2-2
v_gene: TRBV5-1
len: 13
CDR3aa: ASSWEISFAGELF

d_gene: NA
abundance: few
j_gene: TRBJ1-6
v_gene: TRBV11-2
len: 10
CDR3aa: ASSLDVSPLH

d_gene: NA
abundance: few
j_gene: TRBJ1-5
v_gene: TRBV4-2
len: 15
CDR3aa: ASSQDGGGRSNQPQH

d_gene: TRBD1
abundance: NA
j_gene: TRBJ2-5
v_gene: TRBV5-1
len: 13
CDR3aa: ASSRQGALQETQY

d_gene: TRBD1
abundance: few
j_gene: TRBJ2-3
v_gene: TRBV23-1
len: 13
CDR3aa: ASPTLQGATDTQY

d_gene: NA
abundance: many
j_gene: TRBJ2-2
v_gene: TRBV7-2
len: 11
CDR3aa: ASSSDSGGELF

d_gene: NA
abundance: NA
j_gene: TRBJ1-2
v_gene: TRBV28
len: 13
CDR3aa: ASSLPGRGGGGYT

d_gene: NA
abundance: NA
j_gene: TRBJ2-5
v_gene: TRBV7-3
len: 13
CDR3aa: ASSLTGRGDETQY

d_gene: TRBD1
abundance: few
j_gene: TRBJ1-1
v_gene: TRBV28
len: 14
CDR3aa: ASRRPGQGLDTEAF